The 3 T cell receptor beta chains below come from one sample, sequenced in a study of beta chain features in type 1 diabetes. cDNA synthesis used the whole RNA isolate, giving expressed TCRB sequences. Assay used: immunoSEQ multiplex PCR; TCRdb lists only in-frame clones, some missing. The sample records 300,000 to 350,000 clones, 14% being singletons. The sequencing input was central memory CD4+ T cells from blood. The receptor set was obtained from a man aged 30 to 39 in good health.

There are a few counts of this clone. The rearrangement links TRBV9 to TRBJ2-1, with 7 bases aligning to TRBD1. Germline CDR1 is SGDLS and CDR2 is YYNGEE. Unmatched junction bases numbered 10, after V lost 4 bases and J lost 9 bases. The CDR3 length is 14 residues. CDR3 protein: CASSPRTGGSEQFF. The CDR3 coding sequence is TGTGCCAGCAGCCCTAGGACAGGAGGTAGTGAGCAGTTCTTC.

This clone appeared a few times. The V and J genes are TRBV28 and TRBJ1-4, with 7 bases lining up with TRBD1. CDR1 MDHEN and CDR2 SYDVKM come from the germline V gene. Unmatched junction bases numbered 7, after V lost 3 bases and J lost 3 bases. The CDR3 contains 16 residues. Here the CDR3 DNA reads TGTGCCAGCAGTTTCAGGACAGGCGGGGCTAATGAAAAACTGTTTTTT. Amino acids: CASSFRTGGANEKLFF.

The chain has TRBV7-2 and TRBJ2-3, with D tentatively TRBD2 (6 bases). CDR3 size: 15 residues. With 5 bases removed from V and 4 bases from J, the gap between germline ends came to 16 bases. The germline CDR1 and CDR2 sequences are SGHTA and FQGNSA. The CDR3 nucleotides read TGTGCCAGCAGCCCAGGCGCTTGGGGGGCAGATACGCAGTATTTT. Its protein is CASSPGAWGADTQYF.